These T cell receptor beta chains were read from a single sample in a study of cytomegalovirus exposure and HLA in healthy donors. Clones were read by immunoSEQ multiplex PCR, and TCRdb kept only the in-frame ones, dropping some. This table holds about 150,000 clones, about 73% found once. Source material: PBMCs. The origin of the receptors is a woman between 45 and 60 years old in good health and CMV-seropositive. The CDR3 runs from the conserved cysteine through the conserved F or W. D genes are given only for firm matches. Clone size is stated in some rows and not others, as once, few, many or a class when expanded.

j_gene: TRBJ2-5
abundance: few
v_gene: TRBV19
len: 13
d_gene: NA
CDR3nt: TGTGCCTATCGGCGGGCGTACCAAGAGACCCAGTACTTC
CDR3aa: CAYRRAYQETQYF

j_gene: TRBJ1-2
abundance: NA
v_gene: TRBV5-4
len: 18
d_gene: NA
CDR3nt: TGTGCCAGCAGCTCCCCCTCCTTAGGGAGGCACACGGGCTATGGCTACACCTTC
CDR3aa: CASSSPSLGRHTGYGYTF

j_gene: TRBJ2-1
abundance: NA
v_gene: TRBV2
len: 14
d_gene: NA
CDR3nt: TGTGCCAGCAGCGGCAGGGTTTCAAGCAATGAGCAGTTCTTC
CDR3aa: CASSGRVSSNEQFF

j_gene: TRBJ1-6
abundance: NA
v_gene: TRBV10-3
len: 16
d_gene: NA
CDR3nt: TGTGCCATCAGTGTACGGGGAATAAGAGATAATTCACCCCTCCACTTT
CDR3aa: CAISVRGIRDNSPLHF

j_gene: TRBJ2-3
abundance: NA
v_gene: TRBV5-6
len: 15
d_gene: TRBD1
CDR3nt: TGTGCCAGCAGCATTGGACAGGGGACCCAAGGTACGCAGTATTTT
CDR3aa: CASSIGQGTQGTQYF

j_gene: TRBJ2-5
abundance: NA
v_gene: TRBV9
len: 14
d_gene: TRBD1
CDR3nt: TGTGCCAGCAGCCCAGAGACAGGGTTGAAGACCCAGTACTTC
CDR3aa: CASSPETGLKTQYF

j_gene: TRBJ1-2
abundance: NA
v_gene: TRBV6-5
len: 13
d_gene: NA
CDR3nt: TGTGCCAGCAGGGGAGGGACGGCCTATGGCTACACCTTC
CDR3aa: CASRGGTAYGYTF

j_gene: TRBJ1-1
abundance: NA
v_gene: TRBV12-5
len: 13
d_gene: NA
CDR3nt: TGTGCTAGTGCCCCACGACAGTTAAGTGAAGCTTTCTTT
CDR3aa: CASAPRQLSEAFF

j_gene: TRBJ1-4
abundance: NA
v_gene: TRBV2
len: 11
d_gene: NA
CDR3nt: TGTGCCAGCTACAGGGACGAAAAACTGTTTTTT
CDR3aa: CASYRDEKLFF

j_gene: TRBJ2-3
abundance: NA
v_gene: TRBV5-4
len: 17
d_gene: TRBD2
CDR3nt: TGTGCCAGCAGGTATCGGGGGGGTCGCCGCTTCACAGATACGCAGTATTTT
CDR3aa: CASRYRGGRRFTDTQYF

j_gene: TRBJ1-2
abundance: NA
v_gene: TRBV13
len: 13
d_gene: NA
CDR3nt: TGTGCCAGCAGCTTAGAGGACACAAATGGCTACACCTTC
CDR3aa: CASSLEDTNGYTF

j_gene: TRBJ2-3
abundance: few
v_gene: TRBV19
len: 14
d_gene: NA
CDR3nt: TGTGCCTCAAGTCCAGGACAAGACACAGATACGCAGTATTTT
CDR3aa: CASSPGQDTDTQYF

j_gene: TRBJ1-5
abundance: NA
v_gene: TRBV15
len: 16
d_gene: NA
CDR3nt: TGTGCCACCAGCAGATACGGGGGGGCAAGGAATCAGCCCCAGCATTTT
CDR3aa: CATSRYGGARNQPQHF

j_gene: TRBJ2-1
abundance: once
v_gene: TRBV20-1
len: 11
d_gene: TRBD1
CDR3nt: TGCAGTGCTAGACAGGGGGCGAAGCAGTTCTTC
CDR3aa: CSARQGAKQFF

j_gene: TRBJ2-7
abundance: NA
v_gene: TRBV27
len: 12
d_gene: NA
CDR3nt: TGTGCCAGCAGTTTCCCCAGGGGCGAGCAGTACTTC
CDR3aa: CASSFPRGEQYF

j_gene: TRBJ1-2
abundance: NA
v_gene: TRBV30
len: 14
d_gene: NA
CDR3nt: TGTGCCTGGAGTCCAGACGTGGGCCCCTATGGCTACACCTTC
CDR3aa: CAWSPDVGPYGYTF

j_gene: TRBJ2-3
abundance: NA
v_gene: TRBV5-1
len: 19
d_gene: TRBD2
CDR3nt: TGCGCCAGCAGCTTGAGCCGGGGGACTAGCGGGGGGCCTAAATCGAGGCAGTATTTT
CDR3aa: CASSLSRGTSGGPKSRQYF

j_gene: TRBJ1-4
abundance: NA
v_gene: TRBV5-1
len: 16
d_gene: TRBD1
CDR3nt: TGCGCCAGCAGCTTGGGGACAGGGAGGACTAATGAAAAACTGTTTTTT
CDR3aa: CASSLGTGRTNEKLFF

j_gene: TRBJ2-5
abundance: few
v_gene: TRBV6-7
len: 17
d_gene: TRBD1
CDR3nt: TGTGCCAGCAGTTACTCGAAGGCACAGGGGGAAAGAGAGACCCAGTACTTC
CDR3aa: CASSYSKAQGERETQYF

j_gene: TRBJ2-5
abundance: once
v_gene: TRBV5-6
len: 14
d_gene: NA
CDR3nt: TGTGCCAGCAGCTTGCAACAGGGAATAGAGACCCAGTACTTC
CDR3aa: CASSLQQGIETQYF

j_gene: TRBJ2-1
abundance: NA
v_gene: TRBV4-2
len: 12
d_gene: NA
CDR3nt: TGTGCCAGCAGCTACCGGGGAGACGAGCAGTTCTTC
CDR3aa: CASSYRGDEQFF

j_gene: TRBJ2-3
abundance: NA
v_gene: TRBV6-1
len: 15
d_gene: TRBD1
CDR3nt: TGTGCCAGCACCCCCACACAGGGGTGGACAGATACGCAGTATTTT
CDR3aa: CASTPTQGWTDTQYF

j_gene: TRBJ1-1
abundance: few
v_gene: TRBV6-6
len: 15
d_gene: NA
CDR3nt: TGTGCCAGCAGTTATCAGGGGCGGACAAACACTGAAGCTTTCTTT
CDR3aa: CASSYQGRTNTEAFF

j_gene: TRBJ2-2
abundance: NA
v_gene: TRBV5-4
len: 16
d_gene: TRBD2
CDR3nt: TGTGCCAGCAGCTTGGCCGGGGGGACCAACACCGGGGAGCTGTTTTTT
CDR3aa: CASSLAGGTNTGELFF

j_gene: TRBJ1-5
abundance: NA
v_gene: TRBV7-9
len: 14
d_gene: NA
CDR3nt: TGTGCCAGCAGCTTAGGACAGTCGGGTCAGCCCCAGCATTTT
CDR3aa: CASSLGQSGQPQHF

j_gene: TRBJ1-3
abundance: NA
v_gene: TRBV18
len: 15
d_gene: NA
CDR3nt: TGTGCCAGCTCACCGAGGGGGGGCTCTGGAAACACCATATATTTT
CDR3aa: CASSPRGGSGNTIYF

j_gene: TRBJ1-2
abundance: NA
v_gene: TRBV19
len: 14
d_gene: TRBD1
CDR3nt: TGTGCCAGTACCAAGCAGGGGGCTCACTATGGCTACACCTTC
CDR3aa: CASTKQGAHYGYTF

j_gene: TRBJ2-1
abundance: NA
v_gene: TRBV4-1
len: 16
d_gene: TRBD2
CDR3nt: TGCGCCAGCAGCCAAAGGACTAGCGGGGGCCTAATTGAGCAGTTCTTC
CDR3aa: CASSQRTSGGLIEQFF

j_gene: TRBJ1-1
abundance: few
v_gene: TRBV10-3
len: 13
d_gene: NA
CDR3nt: TGTGCCATCAGCCAGGACTTGAACACTGAAGCTTTCTTT
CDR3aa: CAISQDLNTEAFF

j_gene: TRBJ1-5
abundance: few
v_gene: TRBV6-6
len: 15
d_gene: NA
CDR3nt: TGTGCCAGCAGTTACTCGTACGGAACGGAGCAGCCCCAGCATTTT
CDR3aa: CASSYSYGTEQPQHF

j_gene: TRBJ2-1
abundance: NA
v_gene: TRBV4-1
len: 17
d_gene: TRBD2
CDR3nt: TGCGCCAGCAGCCAAAGCCTAGCGGGGGGGCAGTACAATGAGCAGTTCTTC
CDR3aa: CASSQSLAGGQYNEQFF

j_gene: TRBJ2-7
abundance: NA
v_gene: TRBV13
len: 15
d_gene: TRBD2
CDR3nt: TGTGCCAGCAGCCCGCGGACTAGCGCGATACGGGAGCAGTACTTC
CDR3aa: CASSPRTSAIREQYF

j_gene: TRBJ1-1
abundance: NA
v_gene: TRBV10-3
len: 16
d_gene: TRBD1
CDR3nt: TGTGCCATCAGTGAGTACCGGGACAGATTGAACACTGAAGCTTTCTTT
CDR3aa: CAISEYRDRLNTEAFF

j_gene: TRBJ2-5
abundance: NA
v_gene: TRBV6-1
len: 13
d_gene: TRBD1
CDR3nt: TGTGCCAGCAGTGATAACAGGGGGGAGACCCAGTACTTC
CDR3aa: CASSDNRGETQYF

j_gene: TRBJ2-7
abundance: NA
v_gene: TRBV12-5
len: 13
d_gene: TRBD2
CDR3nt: TGTGCTAGTGGTTTTAGCGGGGGGGCCGAGCAGTACTTC
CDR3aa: CASGFSGGAEQYF

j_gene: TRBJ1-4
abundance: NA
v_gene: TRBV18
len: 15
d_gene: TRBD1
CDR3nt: TGTGCCAGCTCACGGACACAGGGGGGCGGTGAAAAACTGTTTTTT
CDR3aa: CASSRTQGGGEKLFF

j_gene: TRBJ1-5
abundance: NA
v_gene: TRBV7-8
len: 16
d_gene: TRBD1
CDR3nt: TGTGCCAGCAGCTTGATACAGGGACAGGAGGGTCAGCCCCAGCATTTT
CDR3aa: CASSLIQGQEGQPQHF

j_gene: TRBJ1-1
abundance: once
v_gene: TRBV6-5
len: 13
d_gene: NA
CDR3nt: TGTGCCAGCACCGGAGATATCGACACTGAAGCTTTCTTT
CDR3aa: CASTGDIDTEAFF

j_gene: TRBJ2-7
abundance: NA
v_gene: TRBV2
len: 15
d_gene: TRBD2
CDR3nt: TGTGCCAGCAGCCCCCTAGCGGGGCGAGGGTGGGAGCAGTACTTC
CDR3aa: CASSPLAGRGWEQYF

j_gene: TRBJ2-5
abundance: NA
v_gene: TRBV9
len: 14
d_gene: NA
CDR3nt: TGTGCCAGCAGCGTAGGAACCCAGAGGGAGACCCAGTACTTC
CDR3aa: CASSVGTQRETQYF

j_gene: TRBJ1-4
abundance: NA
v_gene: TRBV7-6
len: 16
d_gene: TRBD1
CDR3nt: TGTGCCAGCAGCCCGGGACAGCCCAGTGGGGGTGAAAAACTGTTTTTT
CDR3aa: CASSPGQPSGGEKLFF

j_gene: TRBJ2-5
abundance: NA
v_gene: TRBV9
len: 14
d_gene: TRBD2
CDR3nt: TGTGCCAGCAGCCCCGGACTAGGGCAAGAGACCCAGTACTTC
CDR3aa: CASSPGLGQETQYF

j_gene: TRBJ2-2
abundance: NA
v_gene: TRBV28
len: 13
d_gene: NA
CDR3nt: TGTGCCAGCAGCGGACATACCCCCGGGGAGCTGTTTTTT
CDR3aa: CASSGHTPGELFF

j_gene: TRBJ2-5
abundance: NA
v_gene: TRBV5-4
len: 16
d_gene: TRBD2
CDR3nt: TGTGCCAGCAGCCTCGGGACTAGCGGGGGGGTAGAGACCCAGTACTTC
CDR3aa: CASSLGTSGGVETQYF

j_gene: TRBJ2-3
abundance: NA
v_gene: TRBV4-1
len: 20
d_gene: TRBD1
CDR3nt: TGCGCCAGCAGCCCGCCAGGTGGGGACAGGGGAGGGTTAAGCACAGATACGCAGTATTTT
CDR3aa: CASSPPGGDRGGLSTDTQYF

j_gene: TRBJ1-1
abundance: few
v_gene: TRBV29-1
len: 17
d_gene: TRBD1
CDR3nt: TGCAGCGTCGCGTACGTATGGACAGGGATTATGAACACTGAAGCTTTCTTT
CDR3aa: CSVAYVWTGIMNTEAFF

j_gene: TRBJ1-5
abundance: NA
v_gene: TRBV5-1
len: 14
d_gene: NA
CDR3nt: TGCGCCAGCAGCTTGGCAGGGGGCAATCAGCCCCAGCATTTT
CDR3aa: CASSLAGGNQPQHF

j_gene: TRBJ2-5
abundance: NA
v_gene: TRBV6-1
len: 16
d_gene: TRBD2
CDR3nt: TGTGCCAGCAGTGAAATAGGCGGGGGGGCCGGGGAGACCCAGTACTTC
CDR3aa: CASSEIGGGAGETQYF

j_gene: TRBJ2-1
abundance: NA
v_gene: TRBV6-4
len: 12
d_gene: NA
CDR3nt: TGTGCCACTCCGGGGGATGGCGTTGAGCAGTTCTTC
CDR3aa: CATPGDGVEQFF